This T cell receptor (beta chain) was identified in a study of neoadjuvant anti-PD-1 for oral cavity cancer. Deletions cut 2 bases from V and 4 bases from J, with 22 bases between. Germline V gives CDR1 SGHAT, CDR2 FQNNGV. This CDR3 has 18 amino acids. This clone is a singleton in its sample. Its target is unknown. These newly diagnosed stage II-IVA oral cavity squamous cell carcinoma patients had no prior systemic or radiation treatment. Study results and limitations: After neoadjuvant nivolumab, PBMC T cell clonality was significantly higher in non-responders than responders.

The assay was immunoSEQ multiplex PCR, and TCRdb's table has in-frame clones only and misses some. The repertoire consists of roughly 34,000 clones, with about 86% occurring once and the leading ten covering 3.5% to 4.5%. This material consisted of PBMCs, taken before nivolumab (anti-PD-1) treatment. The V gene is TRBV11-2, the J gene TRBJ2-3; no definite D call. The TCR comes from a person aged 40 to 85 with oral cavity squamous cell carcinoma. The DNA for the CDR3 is TGTGCCAGCAGCTTATATATAAGGGTGGGTCTAAACTCAGATACGCAGTATTTT. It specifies CASSLYIRVGLNSDTQYF.